This T cell receptor (beta chain) appears in the sequencing data of a study of T cells in women clearing cervical HPV infection. Study-wide results and caveats: Richness differences could reflect unmeasured T-cell content per sample. CIN3+ cases had significantly higher TCR richness than controls; evenness did not differ.

All donors had a single incident cervical HPV16 infection, not prevalent. As for this clone: Its specificity is unknown.

Here immunoSEQ multiplex PCR was the method, and the copy in TCRdb shows in-frame clones only, minus some. This table holds 31,000 or so clones. The clonotype comes from a woman aged 18 to 75 with a cervical HPV16 infection that either progressed to CIN3+ or cleared (not recorded which). The sequenced sample was blood buffy coat.

The CDR3 region is CSARPTQGATEAFF. Partial CDR3 DNA: TGCAGTGCTAGGCCGACGCAGGGGGCCACTGAA. The V gene is TRBV20-1, the J gene TRBJ1-1, with TRBD1 identical over 8 bases. The observed sequence ends 3 residues before the CDR3 terminus, with the missing tail filled in from the germline J gene. The V gene end was trimmed by 3 bases and the J gene end by 4 bases; junction bases not matched to a gene: 7. Germline-derived CDR1 and CDR2 are DFQATT and SNEGSKA (reference sequence). There are 14 residues in the CDR3.